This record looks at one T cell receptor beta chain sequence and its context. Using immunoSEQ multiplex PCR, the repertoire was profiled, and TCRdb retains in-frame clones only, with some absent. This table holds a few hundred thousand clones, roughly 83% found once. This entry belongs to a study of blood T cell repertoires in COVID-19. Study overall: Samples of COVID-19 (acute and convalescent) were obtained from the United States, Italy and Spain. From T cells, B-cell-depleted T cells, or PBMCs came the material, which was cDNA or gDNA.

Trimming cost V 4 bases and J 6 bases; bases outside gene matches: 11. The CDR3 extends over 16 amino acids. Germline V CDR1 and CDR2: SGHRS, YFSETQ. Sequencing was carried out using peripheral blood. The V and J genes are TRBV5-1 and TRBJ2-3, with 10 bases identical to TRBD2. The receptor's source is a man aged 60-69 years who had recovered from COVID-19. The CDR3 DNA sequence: TGCGCCAGCAGCCCCTCGCCTAGCGGGGGATCGGATACGCAGTATTTT. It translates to CASSPSPSGGSDTQYF.